This TCR beta chain was captured in a study of T cell clones after liver transplantation. Overall study context: Standard immunosuppression, with no induction, continued until 12-24 months after transplant. At least one year of complete immunosuppression withdrawal without enzymes over twice normal defined tolerance.

A word on this clone: The antigen remains undetermined.

General study results and limits: The donor-reactive repertoire was only partly measurable in two subjects, lacking donor cells. Graft donor-reactive T cells possibly entered the graft instead of undergoing deletion.

The data were produced by immunoSEQ multiplex PCR, yet TCRdb's version contains in-frame clones alone and is incomplete. The sample records around 80,000 clones, 82% being singletons. Germline assignment: CDR1 SGHAT and CDR2 FQDESV (reference sequence). Trimming took 6 bases from V and 4 from J, leaving 16 bases between them. The CDR3 runs 14 residues. The starting material was CD4+ T cells from blood, obtained 46 months after liver transplant. This receptor was obtained from a human patient who received a liver transplant. Some T cells may possibly be graft donor cells. V usage is TRBV11-1 and J usage is TRBJ2-7, with a weak D call TRBD1 (6 bases). The CDR3 DNA is TGTGCCAGCAGTATTCCGGGACATTTATACGAGCAGTACTTC. Residues: CASSIPGHLYEQYF.